The entry below gives a single T cell receptor (beta chain) sequence along with its context. Its target is unknown. The sample comes from a study of identifying expanded T cells in peripheral blood. Study conclusions and caveats: Approximately two-week clone count variance significantly increased as total template count grew.

The assay was immunoSEQ multiplex PCR, and TCRdb's table has in-frame clones only and misses some. The sample yields tens of thousands of clones, around 83% seen once. The germline V gene encodes CDR1 LGHNT and CDR2 FRNRAP. Trimming removed 1 base at V and 8 bases at J, with 5 bases between. This CDR3 has 11 residues. The sample was blood. This chain connects TRBV12-5 to TRBJ1-2; a possible D gene is TRBD1 (5 bases). This clonotype originated in a person aged 18 to 69 in good health. This CDR3 is CASGLGGGYTF. CDR3 coding DNA: TGTGCTAGTGGTTTGGGGGGCGGCTACACCTTC.